Sequencing of this T cell receptor (beta chain) was carried out in a study of early T cells in non-severe SARS-CoV-2 infection. The wider study: Sequenced bulk RNA came from whole blood that was unsorted, and chains were unpaired. General observations from the study: Clonotype matching in VDJdb favored anti-spike CD8 responses and did not capture private and CD4 specificities.

Attachment of unique molecular identifiers was made to individual cDNA molecules. TCRdb re-derived calls from the 5' RACE reads in MiXCR, one entry per CDR3 protein. The repertoire holds approximately 27,000 distinct CDR3 sequences, with under 6.5% as singletons. Germline V lookup: CDR1 LGHNA, CDR2 YNFKEQ. Trimming removed 8 bases from V and 10 bases from J; junction bases left unmatched: 22. The CDR3 length is 18 residues. This clonotype occurred many times. Its matching antigen is unknown. This receptor was identified in an adult who was a healthcare worker with PCR-confirmed SARS-CoV-2 infection or an uninfected control (not recorded which). Material: whole blood. The chain is built from TRBV4-2 and TRBJ2-1; 11 nucleotides align to TRBD2. CDR3 sequence reads: CASPGPQLAGAFGGEQFF. CDR3 nucleotide sequence: TGTGCCAGCCCAGGCCCCCAACTAGCGGGAGCGTTCGGTGGGGAGCAGTTCTTC.